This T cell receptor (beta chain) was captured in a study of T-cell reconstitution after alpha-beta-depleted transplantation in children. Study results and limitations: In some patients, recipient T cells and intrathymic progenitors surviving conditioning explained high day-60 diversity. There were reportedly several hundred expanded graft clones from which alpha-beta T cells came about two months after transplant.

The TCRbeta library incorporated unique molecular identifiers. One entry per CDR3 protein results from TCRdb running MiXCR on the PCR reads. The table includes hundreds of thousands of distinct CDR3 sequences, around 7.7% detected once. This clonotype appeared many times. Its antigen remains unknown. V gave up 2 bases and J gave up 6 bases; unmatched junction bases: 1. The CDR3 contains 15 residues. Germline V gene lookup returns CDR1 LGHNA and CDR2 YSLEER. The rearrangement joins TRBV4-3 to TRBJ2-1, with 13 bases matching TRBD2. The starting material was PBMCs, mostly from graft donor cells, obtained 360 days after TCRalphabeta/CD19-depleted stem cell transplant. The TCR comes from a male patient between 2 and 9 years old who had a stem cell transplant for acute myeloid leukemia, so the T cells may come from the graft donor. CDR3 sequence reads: CASSQWTSGSNEQFF. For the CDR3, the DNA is TGCGCCAGCAGCCAATGGACTAGCGGGAGCAATGAGCAGTTCTTC.